This T cell receptor beta chain derives from a study of neoadjuvant nivolumab and ipilimumab in lung cancer. Study outcomes and limitations: Only two of four nivolumab-treated tumors gained richness and clonality by surgery.

Sequencing was performed with immunoSEQ multiplex PCR; in TCRdb, only in-frame clones are kept and a portion is missing. Of about 18,000 clones in the sample, approximately 73% are singletons; the top ten hold roughly 7.1%. Details on this clone: Antigen: not known.

The CDR3 totals 13 residues. V was cut by 0 bases and J by 3 bases, with 6 bases left in between. CDR1 is SGHRS, CDR2 YFSETQ, per germline. The chain has TRBV5-1 and TRBJ2-5; D not resolved. The source of this sequence is an adult with non-small cell lung cancer. This specimen was tumor tissue, taken after neoadjuvant nivolumab, alone or with ipilimumab, at or shortly before surgery. The CDR3 bases are TGCGCCAGCAGCTTGGGGGGTGAAGAGACCCAGTACTTC. Translation: CASSLGGEETQYF.